Given below is one T cell receptor beta chain in context. Different DNA sequences within this sample yield the same CDR3. Per the original methods: Amplifying reference gene primers gave estimates of nucleated cell counts. Generated by immunoSEQ multiplex PCR, the TCRdb table keeps only in-frame clones and is missing some. That table furnishes V, J and clone size, whereas the DNA furnished D and trimming. The data hold 90,000 to 100,000 clones, with 65% to 85% observed a single time. This sample is drawn from a study of blood T cell repertoires in COVID-19. Across the whole study: Collection of acute and convalescent COVID-19 samples took place in the United States, Italy and Spain.

V lost 5 bases, J lost 2 bases, and 3 bases lay in between. Germline V gene lookup returns CDR1 SNHLY and CDR2 FYNNEI. The length of the CDR3 is 11 residues. This TCR was recovered from a man in his 70s with active or convalescent COVID-19. The chain joins TRBV2 to TRBJ2-5, with D uncertain. The specimen sequenced was peripheral blood. The chain's CDR3 is CASSYQETQYF. The CDR3 nucleotides read TGTGCCAGCAGTTATCAAGAGACCCAGTACTTC. The full variable domain, in which reference TRBV2 and TRBJ2-5 provide the parts outside the CDR3, is EPEVTQTPSHQVTQMGQEVILRCVPISNHLYFYWYRQILGQKVEFLVSFYNNEISEKSEIFDDQFSVERPDGSNFTLKIRSTKLEDSAMYFCASSYQETQYFGPGTRLLVL.